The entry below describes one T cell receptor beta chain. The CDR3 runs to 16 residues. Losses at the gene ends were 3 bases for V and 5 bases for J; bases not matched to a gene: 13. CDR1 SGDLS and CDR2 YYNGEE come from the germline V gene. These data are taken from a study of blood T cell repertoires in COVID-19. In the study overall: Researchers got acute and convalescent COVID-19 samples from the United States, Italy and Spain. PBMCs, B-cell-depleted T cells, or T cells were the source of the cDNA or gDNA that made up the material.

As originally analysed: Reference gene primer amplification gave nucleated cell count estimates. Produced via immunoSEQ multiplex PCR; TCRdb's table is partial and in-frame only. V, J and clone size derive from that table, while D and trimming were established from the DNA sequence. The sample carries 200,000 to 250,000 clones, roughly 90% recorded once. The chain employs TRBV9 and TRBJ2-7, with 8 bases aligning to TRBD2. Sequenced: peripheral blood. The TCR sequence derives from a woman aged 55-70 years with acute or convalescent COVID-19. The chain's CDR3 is CASSETSPGRGDEQYF. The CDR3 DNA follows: TGTGCCAGCAGCGAAACCAGCCCTGGGCGGGGGGACGAGCAGTACTTC.